Listed below are T cell receptor beta chains from one sample, sequenced in a study of control samples from healthy donors and cancer patients. Here immunoSEQ multiplex PCR was the method, and the copy in TCRdb shows in-frame clones only, minus some. The repertoire includes about 190,000 clones, about 90% of them detected once, and 1.5% to 2% sits in the top ten. Material: blood. These receptors came from a man aged 25-40 years in good health. The CDR3 runs from the conserved cysteine through the conserved F or W. D genes are given only for firm matches. Clone size is stated in some rows and not others, as once, few, many or a class when expanded.

clone_size j_call d_call cdr3_length v_call cdr3_nt cdr3_aa
- TRBJ1-5 - 14 TRBV11-2 TGTGCCAGCAGCTTGGGGGGCGGCAATCAGCCCCAGCATTTT CASSLGGGNQPQHF
- TRBJ2-3 - 14 TRBV27 TGTGCCAGCAGTCTTACCAGACCCACAGATACGCAGTATTTT CASSLTRPTDTQYF
- TRBJ2-1 TRBD2 15 TRBV5-5 TGTGCCAGCAGCTTGGTGGTAGCGGGGTTGAATGAGCAGTTCTTC CASSLVVAGLNEQFF
- TRBJ2-7 - 12 TRBV6-6 TGTGCCAGCAGCCCGCACTTATACGAGCAGTACTTC CASSPHLYEQYF
- TRBJ1-4 - 12 TRBV2 TGTGCCAGCAGTCTCAGGGTTGAAAAACTGTTTTTT CASSLRVEKLFF
few TRBJ2-1 - 12 TRBV5-1 TGCGCCAGCAGCGGGCAGGGGTATGAGCAGTTCTTC CASSGQGYEQFF
- TRBJ1-1 - 12 TRBV6-1 TGTGCCAGCAGTGAACGGAACACTGAAGCTTTCTTT CASSERNTEAFF
few TRBJ2-3 TRBD2 15 TRBV7-3 TGTGCCAGCAGCCCAAGGTCGGGGGGGCCTGATACGCAGTATTTT CASSPRSGGPDTQYF
- TRBJ2-1 TRBD2 15 TRBV5-1 TGCGCCAGCAGCTTGGGCGGGGGGGCCCATAATGAGCAGTTCTTC CASSLGGGAHNEQFF
few TRBJ1-5 - 16 TRBV5-8 TGTGCCAGCAGCTTGGGCCGGGGAAATCGCAATCAGCCCCAGCATTTT CASSLGRGNRNQPQHF
- TRBJ2-2 TRBD2 14 TRBV10-1 TGCGCCAGCAGTGAAGATGCGGGGGCCGGGGAGCTGTTTTTT CASSEDAGAGELFF
- TRBJ2-3 TRBD2 18 TRBV5-8 TGTGCCAGCAGCTTGGCTCTAGGGCTAGCGGGCCGCACAGATACGCAGTATTTT CASSLALGLAGRTDTQYF
- TRBJ1-2 TRBD1 14 TRBV6-4 TGTGCCAGCAGCCCCGGGACAGGTGTAACCGGCTACACCTTC CASSPGTGVTGYTF
- TRBJ1-1 - 12 TRBV10-3 TGTGCCATCAGTGAGTCGAGGGATCAAGCTTTCTTT CAISESRDQAFF
- TRBJ2-6 - 21 TRBV6-6 TGTGCCAGCAGCCTCCAGCTACTCCGACGGAGGTCGGGATCTGGGGCCAACGTCCTGACTTTC CASSLQLLRRRSGSGANVLTF
- TRBJ1-4 - 15 TRBV5-8 TGTGCCAGCAGGCTCACGGGCAGGACTAATGAAAAACTGTTTTTT CASRLTGRTNEKLFF
- TRBJ1-1 TRBD1 17 TRBV6-6 TGTGCCAGCAGTCCCGGACAGGGGGGGCTTATGAACACTGAAGCTTTCTTT CASSPGQGGLMNTEAFF
- TRBJ1-3 - 15 TRBV7-8 TGTGCCAGCAGCACCGGTGTGGGTTCCGGAAACACCATATATTTT CASSTGVGSGNTIYF
- TRBJ1-1 - 16 TRBV20-1 TGCAGTGCTAGTGTCGGGGCGGTACGATTGAACACTGAAGCTTTCTTT CSASVGAVRLNTEAFF
- TRBJ1-2 TRBD1 14 TRBV30 TGTGCCTGGAGTTCGGGGACAGCGAACTATGGCTACACCTTC CAWSSGTANYGYTF
- TRBJ2-3 - 17 TRBV7-9 TGTGCCAGCAGCCCACTAACGGGGACACCGAGCACAGATACGCAGTATTTT CASSPLTGTPSTDTQYF
- TRBJ1-4 - 17 TRBV5-1 TGCGCCAGCAGCTTGGTAGGACGCCAGTCCACTAATGAAAAACTGTTTTTT CASSLVGRQSTNEKLFF
- TRBJ1-1 - 13 TRBV6-5 TGTGCCAGCAGTCGGACAGTGAACACTGAAGCTTTCTTT CASSRTVNTEAFF
- TRBJ1-2 - 12 TRBV6-5 TGTGCCAGCCGGTCAGGGACCGCCGGCTACACCTTC CASRSGTAGYTF
- TRBJ1-4 TRBD1 16 TRBV7-9 TGTGCCAGCAGCTTTGAAGGGGGCGTTTATAATGAAAAACTGTTTTTT CASSFEGGVYNEKLFF
- TRBJ2-6 - 16 TRBV7-9 TGTGCCAGCAGCTCGGCAGGTCGCTCTGGGGCCAACGTCCTGACTTTC CASSSAGRSGANVLTF
- TRBJ1-5 TRBD1 17 TRBV10-2 TGCGCCAGCAGTGGTCGACAGGGGTTAGGTAGCAATCAGCCCCAGCATTTT CASSGRQGLGSNQPQHF
- TRBJ1-2 - 14 TRBV5-8 TGTGCCAGCAGCACCGGGGGACAAGTCTATGGCTACACCTTC CASSTGGQVYGYTF
- TRBJ1-4 - 14 TRBV7-9 TGTGCCAGCAGCCCACAGGGAACTAATGAAAAACTGTTTTTT CASSPQGTNEKLFF
- TRBJ2-3 TRBD1 15 TRBV9 TGTGCCAGCAGCGCGGAACAGGGGTTCACAGATACGCAGTATTTT CASSAEQGFTDTQYF
- TRBJ1-5 - 14 TRBV19 TGTGCCAGTAGCCCCGTGGGTAGCAATCAGCCCCAGCATTTT CASSPVGSNQPQHF
- TRBJ2-7 - 12 TRBV10-3 TGTGCCATCAGTGAAGCAGCCTACGAGCAGTACTTC CAISEAAYEQYF
- TRBJ2-3 TRBD2 17 TRBV7-6 TGTGCCAGCAGCCAAGGGTTGGCTAGCGGGGGGGCCTTCCCCATTTATTTT CASSQGLASGGAFPIYF
- TRBJ1-2 - 13 TRBV7-9 TGTGCCAGCAGCTTAGCGGTACAGGGCGGCTACACCTTC CASSLAVQGGYTF
- TRBJ2-1 - 16 TRBV2 TGTGCCAGCAGTGGTCGTACCCCGGGCTCCTACAATGAGCAGTTCTTC CASSGRTPGSYNEQFF
- TRBJ2-7 - 13 TRBV2 TGTGCCAGCAGTGAAGGCGGCGGGGGCTCGCGGTACTTC CASSEGGGGSRYF
- TRBJ2-3 - 14 TRBV5-4 TGTCCCCGACCCAACGAGAAGGCAACAGATACGCAGTATTTT CPRPNEKATDTQYF
- TRBJ1-1 - 14 TRBV19 TGTGCCAGTAAACCCGGCAGGTTCGAGACTGAAGCTTTCTTT CASKPGRFETEAFF
- TRBJ2-4 TRBD2 15 TRBV5-1 TGCGCCACCGCCCTTTCGGCGGGGGGGGAAAACATTCAGTACTTC CATALSAGGENIQYF
- TRBJ1-2 TRBD1 13 TRBV5-1 TGCGCCAGCAGTTACTCGGACAGGCAAGGCTACACCTTC CASSYSDRQGYTF
- TRBJ1-5 TRBD1 17 TRBV30 TGTGCCTGGAGTGTACGTAGGGGACAGGGGGCCGATCAGCCCCAGCATTTT CAWSVRRGQGADQPQHF
- TRBJ1-6 - 16 TRBV19 TGTGCCAGTAGTATTGTCGCAGACTCTTATAATTCACCCCTCCACTTT CASSIVADSYNSPLHF
- TRBJ2-5 - 14 TRBV4-1 TGCGCCAGCAGCCCGACCTTGGGACAAGAGACCCAGTACTTC CASSPTLGQETQYF
- TRBJ1-2 TRBD1 13 TRBV18 TGTGCCAGCTCCCAAGGGACAGACTATGGCTACACCTTC CASSQGTDYGYTF
- TRBJ2-3 - 13 TRBV28 TGTGCCAGCAGTAATATCGCGGGGGATACGCAGTATTTT CASSNIAGDTQYF
once TRBJ1-4 - 11 TRBV20-1 TGCAGTGCTTCCCCAGGGGAAAAACTGTTTTTT CSASPGEKLFF
- TRBJ1-2 TRBD1 15 TRBV4-1 TGCGCCAGCAGCCCAGGACAGGTGTTGAGCTATGGCTACACCTTC CASSPGQVLSYGYTF
- TRBJ1-1 - 17 TRBV19 TGTGCCAGTAGTAGAGGGTCGCGTCGGAGTTCGAACACTGAAGCTTTCTTT CASSRGSRRSSNTEAFF
- TRBJ1-3 - 14 TRBV2 TGTGCCAGCAGTGAACAAGGGGTTGGAAACACCATATATTTT CASSEQGVGNTIYF
- TRBJ1-6 - 15 TRBV5-6 TGTGCCAGCACCCACGGAGTGATGAGTAATTCACCCCTCCACTTT CASTHGVMSNSPLHF
- TRBJ2-1 TRBD2 15 TRBV10-1 TGCGCCAGCAGTTCCGGGACTAGCGGAAGCTATGAGCAGTTCTTC CASSSGTSGSYEQFF
- TRBJ2-7 TRBD1 13 TRBV12-3/TRBV12-4 TGTGCCCCTGGGACAGGGACGACCTACGAGCAGTACTTC CAPGTGTTYEQYF
- TRBJ2-6 - 14 TRBV5-1 TGCGCTAGCTACAGGGAAGCCGGGGCCAACGTCCTGACTTTC CASYREAGANVLTF